The 18 T cell receptor beta chains listed next were all sequenced from one sample in a study of blood T cell repertoires in COVID-19. Generated by immunoSEQ multiplex PCR, the TCRdb table keeps only in-frame clones and is missing some. This table holds some 230,000 clones, approximately 90% found once. The sample taken for sequencing was PBMCs or T cells enriched from blood (not recorded which). Source of these receptors: a woman under 30 in a cohort exposed to, infected with or recovered from COVID-19 (not recorded which).

The rearrangement uses TRBV6-5 and TRBJ2-7, with D perhaps matching TRBD2 (7 bases). Per the germline V gene, CDR1 is MNHEY and CDR2 is SVGAGI. The CDR3 length is 15 residues. V gave up 5 bases and J gave up 6 bases, with 20 bases separating them. The CDR3 here is CASSRTPGGLPEQYF. The CDR3 nucleotides are TGTGCCAGCAGTCGTACACCCGGGGGGCTCCCCGAGCAGTACTTC.

The rearrangement uses TRBV2 and TRBJ2-7, with TRBD1 matching over 7 bases. Looked up from germline, CDR1 is SNHLY and CDR2 is FYNNEI. Unmatched junction bases numbered 5, after V lost 7 bases and J lost 2 bases. This CDR3 contains 13 residues. The CDR3 nucleotides are TGTGCCAGCACCAACAGGGGAACCTACGAGCAGTACTTC. Amino acid sequence: CASTNRGTYEQYF.

V gene TRBV12-5 combines with J gene TRBJ2-1; 7 nucleotides match TRBD2. CDR1 is LGHNT, CDR2 FRNRAP, per germline. V shed 1 base and J 10 bases; nucleotides not matched to a gene: 10. The CDR3 has 15 amino acids. The CDR3 coding sequence is TGTGCTAGTGGTTTGGGCGGGACTATTCGATCGGAGCAGTTCTTC. It encodes CASGLGGTIRSEQFF. Filled out from reference TRBV12-5 and TRBJ2-1, the complete variable domain reads DARVTQTPRHKVTEMGQEVTMRCQPILGHNTVFWYRQTMMQGLELLAYFRNRAPLDDSGMPKDRFSAEMPDATLATLKIQPSEPRDSAVYFCASGLGGTIRSEQFFGPGTRLTVL.

The chain has TRBV7-9 and TRBJ2-3; TRBD2 agrees at 15 bases. Trimming at V came to 6 bases and at J to 5 bases, leaving 6 bases not matched to a gene. The CDR3 is 16 amino acids. From germline, CDR1 is SEHNR and CDR2 FQNEAQ (reference sequence). CDR3 bases: TGTGCCAGCAGTTTAATGGGACTAGCGGGAGGAGATACGCAGTATTTT. It codes for CASSLMGLAGGDTQYF. Full variable domain (remainder filled in from reference TRBV7-9 and TRBJ2-3): DTGVSQNPRHKITKRGQNVTFRCDPISEHNRLYWYRQTLGQGPEFLTYFQNEAQLEKSRLLSDRFSAERPKGSFSTLEIQRTEQGDSAMYLCASSLMGLAGGDTQYFGPGTRLTVL.

The chain carries TRBV19 and TRBJ1-1; no clear D. Trimming stripped 1 base from V and 3 bases from J, with 15 bases between. The CDR3 length is 16 residues. CDR1 LNHDA and CDR2 SQIVND come from the germline V gene (reference sequence). CDR3: CASSIVSHPGYTEAFF. In DNA, the CDR3 is TGTGCCAGTAGTATAGTCTCCCATCCGGGATACACTGAAGCTTTCTTT.

CDR3 nucleotides: TGTGCCAGCAGCTTGTCAGGGGCAGATACGCAGTATTTT. This sequence encodes CASSLSGADTQYF. J is TRBJ2-3 and V is TRBV5-4; D possibly corresponds to TRBD1 (6 bases). V was trimmed by 1 base and J by 4 bases, leaving 7 bases between them. The CDR3 has 13 residues. Germline-derived CDR1 and CDR2 are SGHNT and YYREEE (reference sequence).

V is TRBV7-7 and J is TRBJ2-1; 8 nucleotides align to TRBD1. After removal of 1 base from V and 10 bases from J, the junction contained 15 bases not matched to a gene. This CDR3 comprises 17 residues. Germline V gene sequence: CDR1 SSHAT, CDR2 FNYEAQ (reference sequence). The CDR3 is CASSLDPGQGFFGEQFF. CDR3 nucleotide sequence: TGTGCCAGCAGCTTAGATCCCGGACAGGGCTTTTTTGGGGAGCAGTTCTTC.

The rearrangement links TRBV5-4 to TRBJ2-2; 9 bases map to TRBD2. This CDR3 has 18 residues. CDR1 is SGHNT, CDR2 YYREEE, per germline (reference sequence). The J segment lost 3 bases and the V segment lost 3 bases, leaving 12 bases of the junction unmatched. The CDR3 bases are TGTGCCAGCAGCTCAACCACCGGACTAGCGAAGTACACCGGGGAGCTGTTTTTT. It specifies CASSSTTGLAKYTGELFF.

This clone was seen only a few times. This rearrangement joins TRBV10-3 to TRBJ2-7, with a possible D match to TRBD1 (5 bases). V lost 0 bases, J lost 4 bases, and 13 bases lay in between. Germline V gene sequence: CDR1 ENHRY, CDR2 SYGVKD. The CDR3 runs to 15 residues. CDR3 sequence reads: CAISESAGNVYEQYF. The DNA for the CDR3 is TGTGCCATCAGTGAGTCGGCAGGGAATGTGTACGAGCAGTACTTC.

This chain uses TRBV2 with TRBJ2-1; the match to TRBD2 covers 10 bases. Germline V gene sequence: CDR1 SNHLY, CDR2 FYNNEI. The CDR3 consists of 15 residues. CDR3 sequence (DNA): TGTTCGGCCCGGGAGCAGCGGGGGGGGCCCGATGAGCAGTTCTTC. As protein: CSAREQRGGPDEQFF. The full variable domain, in which reference TRBV2 and TRBJ2-1 provide the parts outside the CDR3, is EPEVTQTPSHQVTQMGQEVILRCVPISNHLYFYWYRQILGQKVEFLVSFYNNEISEKSEIFDDQFSVERPDGSNFTLKIRSTKLEDSAMYFCSAREQRGGPDEQFFGPGTRLTVL.

The chain couples TRBV9 to TRBJ1-2; TRBD1 matches at 9 bases. The germline gives CDR1 SGDLS, CDR2 YYNGEE. V shed 4 bases, J shed 4 bases, and the junction held 14 bases outside the gene matches. The CDR3 is 17 amino acids. The CDR3 loop is CASSLGTGSFVGYGYTF. CDR3 DNA: TGTGCCAGCAGCCTTGGGACAGGGTCCTTCGTGGGCTATGGCTACACCTTC. Drawing the rest from reference TRBV9 and TRBJ1-2, the complete variable domain is DSGVTQTPKHLITATGQRVTLRCSPRSGDLSVYWYQQSLDQGLQFLIQYYNGEERAKGNILERFSAQQFPDLHSELNLSSLELGDSALYFCASSLGTGSFVGYGYTFGSGTRLTVV.

The V call is TRBV4-1, the J call TRBJ2-1; possible D gene TRBD2, 5 bases. Trimming shortened V by 0 bases and J by 14 bases, and 20 bases separated the two germline ends. The germline V gene encodes CDR1 MGHRA and CDR2 YSYEKL. This CDR3 has 15 residues. CDR3 in DNA: TGCGCCAGCAGCCAAGAAGGCCGAGTGGGTCAGGAGGAGTTCTTC. It yields the protein CASSQEGRVGQEEFF.

This chain links TRBV5-8 with TRBJ1-5; D may be TRBD1 (5 bases). The germline V gene has CDR1 SGHTS and CDR2 YDEGEE. CDR3 size: 16 residues. V was clipped by 4 bases and J by 5 bases, with 19 bases between them. This CDR3 is CASSPAWGEGDQPQHF. CDR3 sequence (DNA): TGTGCCAGCAGCCCTGCTTGGGGGGAAGGCGATCAGCCCCAGCATTTT. Looking up the rest from reference TRBV5-8 and TRBJ1-5 gives the full variable domain: EAGVTQSPTHLIKTRGQQATLRCSPISGHTSVYWYQQALGLGLQFLLWYDEGEERNRGNFPPRFSGRQFPNYSSELNVNALELEDSALYLCASSPAWGEGDQPQHFGDGTRLSIL.

The V call is TRBV7-9, the J call TRBJ1-2, with a tentative D call TRBD1 (5 bases). Germline V CDR1 and CDR2: SEHNR, FQNEAQ (reference sequence). CDR3 length equals 12 residues. The V end lost 4 bases, the J end lost 8 bases, and 11 bases lay between the germline ends. The CDR3 protein is CASSSQGGGYTF. CDR3 DNA: TGTGCCAGCAGCTCCCAGGGTGGAGGCTACACCTTC.

This clone is a singleton in its sample. The chain is built from TRBV5-8 and TRBJ2-1; 13 bases match TRBD2. The V gene's germline CDR1 is SGHTS and CDR2 YDEGEE. The V gene end was trimmed by 4 bases and the J gene end by 8 bases; junction bases not matched to a gene: 9. This CDR3 spans 16 amino acids. The CDR3: CASSPWTSGSMYEQFF. Written as DNA, the CDR3 is TGTGCCAGCAGCCCATGGACTAGCGGGAGTATGTATGAGCAGTTCTTC.

The gene calls are TRBV5-5 and TRBJ1-1, with 8 bases identical to TRBD1. This CDR3 has 18 residues. Trimming took 2 bases from V and 1 from J; bases not matched to a gene: 13. The germline gives CDR1 SGHKS, CDR2 YYEKEE (reference sequence). CDR3 in amino acids: CASSLRQGTSLGNTEAFF. Written as DNA, the CDR3 is TGTGCCAGCAGCTTAAGACAGGGGACCAGCCTGGGGAACACTGAAGCTTTCTTT.

The gene calls are TRBV12-3 or TRBV12-4 and TRBJ1-2; D gene ambiguous. Deletions cut 3 bases from V and 8 bases from J, with 13 bases between. The CDR3 consists of 13 residues. The CDR3 DNA follows: TGTGCCAGCAGTTTGGGCCAGATTGGAGGCTACACCTTC. Its protein product is CASSLGQIGGYTF.

This chain uses TRBV9 with TRBJ2-7; possible D gene TRBD2, 6 bases. This CDR3 region has 16 residues. V was cut by 5 bases and J by 2 bases, with 20 bases left in between. The germline CDR1 and CDR2 sequences are SGDLS and YYNGEE. CDR3 region: CASSDGDLSPTYEQYF. In nucleotides, the CDR3 is TGTGCCAGCAGTGATGGGGACTTATCCCCGACCTACGAGCAGTACTTC.